This TCR beta chain came from a study of response to subunit inactivated influenza vaccine. Points from the study as a whole: There was a suggestion from the authors that each seasonal influenza vaccination recruits few new T cells.

Each CDR3 protein is one row after TCRdb ran MiXCR on the RT-PCR reads. Of about 520,000 distinct CDR3 sequences in the sample, roughly 25% were seen once. The length of the CDR3 is 13 residues. CDR1 and CDR2 from the germline V gene are SNHLY and FYNNEI. The V segment lost 7 bases and the J segment 4 bases; nucleotides outside the gene matches: 4. In the case of this clonotype: No antigen is known for it.

J is TRBJ2-7 and V is TRBV2; 10 bases map to TRBD2. The sample in question was CD4+ T cells sorted from PBMCs, obtained 5 days after vaccination. This clonotype originated in a man aged 45-65 years who received an inactivated influenza vaccine. CDR3 DNA sequence: TGTGCCAGCAACCTAGCGGGAGAGTACGAGCAGTACTTC. This sequence encodes CASNLAGEYEQYF.